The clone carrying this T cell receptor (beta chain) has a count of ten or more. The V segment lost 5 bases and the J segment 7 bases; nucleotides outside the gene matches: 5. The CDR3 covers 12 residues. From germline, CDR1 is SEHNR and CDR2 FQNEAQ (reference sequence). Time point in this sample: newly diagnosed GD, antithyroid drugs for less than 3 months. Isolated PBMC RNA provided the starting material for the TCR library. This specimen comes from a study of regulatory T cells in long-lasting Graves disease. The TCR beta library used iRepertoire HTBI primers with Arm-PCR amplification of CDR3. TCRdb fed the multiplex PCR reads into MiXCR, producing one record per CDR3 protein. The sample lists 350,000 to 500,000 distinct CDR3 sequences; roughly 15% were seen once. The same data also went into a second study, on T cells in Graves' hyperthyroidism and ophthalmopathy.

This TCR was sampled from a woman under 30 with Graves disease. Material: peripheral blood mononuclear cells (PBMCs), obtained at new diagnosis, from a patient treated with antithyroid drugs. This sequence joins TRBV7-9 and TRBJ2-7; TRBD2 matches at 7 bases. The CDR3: CASSHPGGEQYF. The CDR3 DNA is TGTGCCAGCAGCCACCCGGGAGGAGAGCAGTACTTC.